The 14 T cell receptor beta chains below all came from one sample that was sequenced in a study of T cells in Graves' hyperthyroidism and ophthalmopathy. Amplified TCR beta CDR3 regions derived from RNA transcripts. Researchers ran a first-round RT-PCR on the TCR CDR3 using the HTBI primer set. TCRdb redid the calling of the multiplex PCR reads with MiXCR, one entry per CDR3 protein. The sample records 450,000 to 550,000 distinct CDR3 sequences, around 22% being singletons. Material: blood. The receptors here all came from a woman aged 30 to 39 with Graves' ophthalmopathy.

This clonotype was seen ten or more times. The V gene is TRBV20-1, the J gene TRBJ2-7; tentatively, D is TRBD1 (6 bases). CDR3 size: 14 residues. The V and J ends lost 4 bases and 5 bases respectively, with 18 bases between them. Germline V gene lookup returns CDR1 DFQATT and CDR2 SNEGSKA (reference sequence). CDR3 protein: CSAIEIQGIHEQYF. The CDR3 region has the DNA TGCAGTGCTATAGAGATTCAGGGGATCCACGAGCAGTACTTC.

The rearrangement links TRBV6-5 to TRBJ2-7; no clear D gene. There are 15 residues in the CDR3. V shed 2 bases and J shed 2 bases, with 13 bases lying between them. CDR1 is MNHEY, CDR2 SVGAGI, per germline. This chain's CDR3 is CASSYRTGSPYEQYF. In DNA, the CDR3 is TGTGCCAGCAGTTACAGAACCGGGTCTCCCTACGAGCAGTACTTC.

This clonotype was detected many times. The chain links TRBV20-1 to TRBJ1-1; D uncertain. The CDR3 spans 16 residues. CDR1 is DFQATT, CDR2 SNEGSKA, per germline (reference sequence). V lost 2 bases and J 5 bases, leaving 21 bases between the germline ends. In DNA form, the CDR3 reads TGCAGTGCTAGACCCCGACGCCTTGGACGAGGGACTGAAGCTTTCTTT. This translates into CSARPRRLGRGTEAFF.

The DNA of the CDR3 is TGTGCCAGCTCACTACAGGAGCCCCGGATGAACACTGAAGCTTTCTTT. This encodes CASSLQEPRMNTEAFF. This chain links TRBV11-2 with TRBJ1-1, with a possible D match to TRBD1 (5 bases). Germline V gives CDR1 SGHAT, CDR2 FQNNGV. V was clipped by 8 bases and J by 0 bases, with 19 bases between them. The CDR3 consists of 16 residues.

This clonotype was recorded at least ten times. J is TRBJ1-2 and V is TRBV6-4; the D is unclear. Germline values: CDR1 MRHNA, CDR2 SNTAGT. V lost 11 bases to trimming and J lost 7 bases, with 26 bases between them. CDR3 length: 15 amino acids. DNA for the CDR3: TGTGCCCCCCGCCGGAGTCCCCCGGGCAATGGTGGCTACACCTTC. Translation: CAPRRSPPGNGGYTF.

This clonotype was found many times. CDR3 residues: CASSAGWELTTSNQPQHF. CDR3 nucleotide sequence: TGTGCCAGCAGTGCTGGTTGGGAATTGACGACTAGCAATCAGCCCCAGCATTTT. The chain couples TRBV2 to TRBJ1-5; D gene uncertain. This CDR3 comprises 18 residues. The germline V gene has CDR1 SNHLY and CDR2 FYNNEI. Trimming removed 4 bases from V and 0 bases from J, with 19 bases in between. The full variable domain, with the rest looked up from reference TRBV2 and TRBJ1-5, is EPEVTQTPSHQVTQMGQEVILRCVPISNHLYFYWYRQILGQKVEFLVSFYNNEISEKSEIFDDQFSVERPDGSNFTLKIRSTKLEDSAMYFCASSAGWELTTSNQPQHFGDGTRLSIL.

This clonotype appeared many times. As DNA, the CDR3 is TGTGCCAGCAGTTTCCGCTTGGGAGGGATGAACACTGAAGCTTTCTTT. It is translated as CASSFRLGGMNTEAFF. The chain couples TRBV27 to TRBJ1-1, with D unresolved. Germline CDR1 reads MNHEY; CDR2 reads SMNVEV (reference sequence). V lost 3 bases and J lost 0, with 14 bases in between. The CDR3 sequence is 16 residues long.

The J gene is TRBJ1-1, the V gene TRBV2; 9 nucleotides line up with TRBD1. This CDR3 spans 15 amino acids. Germline lookup yields CDR1 SNHLY and CDR2 FYNNEI. After removal of 8 bases from V and 1 base from J, the junction contained 8 bases not matched to a gene. This chain's CDR3 is CASYRDRARNTEAFF. The CDR3 nucleotides are TGTGCCAGCTACCGGGACAGGGCCCGGAACACTGAAGCTTTCTTT.

This clonotype was counted many times. The chain is built from TRBV12-3 or TRBV12-4 and TRBJ2-2; 11 bases are shared with TRBD1. This CDR3 comprises 16 residues. V lost 3 bases, J lost 0 bases, and 0 bases stayed unmatched. The CDR3 DNA reads TGTGCCAGCAGTTTGGGACAGGGGGCGAACACCGGGGAGCTGTTTTTT. Translated: CASSLGQGANTGELFF.

This clonotype was seen ten or more times. The chain uses TRBV20-1 and TRBJ2-2; 7 bases line up with TRBD2. CDR1 and CDR2 from the germline V gene are DFQATT and SNEGSKA (reference sequence). The CDR3 runs to 14 residues. V lost 5 bases to trimming and J lost 6 bases; unmatched junction nucleotides: 9. CDR3 sequence: CSAPPAGYPGELFF. The CDR3 nucleotides read TGCAGTGCTCCCCCAGCGGGGTATCCCGGGGAGCTGTTTTTT.

Details on this clonotype: A much larger clone is a single base away; this may be a read error. This chain links TRBV20-1 with TRBJ2-1; the D gene is possibly TRBD2 (5 bases). Trimming took 4 bases from V and 3 from J, leaving 19 bases between them. CDR3 length: 16 amino acids. CDR1 and CDR2 from the germline V gene are DFQATT and SNEGSKA (reference sequence). Here the CDR3 reads CSANSGVLTNYNEQFF. CDR3 sequence (DNA): TGCAGTGCTAATTCTGGGGTCCTGACTAACTACAATGAGCAGTTCTTC.

Ten or more counts support this clonotype. The V and J genes are TRBV19 and TRBJ1-5; unclear D gene. CDR3 length equals 13 residues. Germline values: CDR1 LNHDA, CDR2 SQIVND (reference sequence). V shed 9 bases and J shed 2 bases, with 11 bases lying between them. CDR3 sequence (DNA): TGTGCCAGCCAGATGGTGGGCAATCAGCCCCAGCATTTT. This sequence encodes CASQMVGNQPQHF.

V is TRBV6-1 and J is TRBJ2-5; 12 bases are a match to TRBD2. This CDR3 contains 14 residues. Germline loops: CDR1 MNHNS, CDR2 SASEGT. V gave up 10 bases and J gave up 2 bases; unmatched junction bases: 5. The CDR3 loop is CATTSGRFQETQYF. The CDR3 coding sequence is TGTGCCACCACTAGCGGGAGGTTTCAAGAGACCCAGTACTTC.

This rearrangement joins TRBV6-1 to TRBJ1-5; D is uncertain. CDR1 and CDR2 (germline): MNHNS, SASEGT. V gave up 10 bases and J gave up 3 bases, with 13 bases separating them. CDR3 length: 13 residues. The CDR3 sequence: CATQRLSNQPQHF. Here the CDR3 DNA reads TGTGCCACCCAACGCTTGTCCAATCAGCCCCAGCATTTT.